The 16 T cell receptor beta chains presented below share a single source sample, sequenced in a study of spatial heterogeneity in lung cancer. Described time point: blood at routine non-recurrence follow-up after resection. The study sequenced unsorted whole RNA from tumor, nontumor lung or frozen PBMC. MiXCR, applied by TCRdb to the 5' RACE reads, yields one record per CDR3 protein. Of about 52,000 distinct CDR3 sequences listed, around 7.7% are singletons. The sequenced sample was PBMCs, obtained at follow-up. Receptors were obtained from a female donor with early-stage non-small cell lung cancer.

At least ten counts were recorded for this clonotype. V and J are TRBV4-1 and TRBJ2-2; TRBD2 matches at 9 bases. CDR1 and CDR2 (germline): MGHRA, YSYEKL. V shed 1 base and J 9 bases; nucleotides not matched to a gene: 15. This CDR3 has 18 residues. The CDR3 reads CASSQAVSWRGGMRELFF. CDR3 DNA sequence: TGCGCCAGCAGCCAAGCGGTTTCATGGCGGGGGGGCATGAGGGAGCTGTTTTTT.

The CDR3 sequence: CASSQSGGLMGNTIYF. The CDR3 coding sequence is TGCGCCAGCAGTCAGTCCGGAGGATTAATGGGAAACACCATATATTTT. V gene TRBV4-1 combines with J gene TRBJ1-3, with D uncertain. The CDR3 has 16 amino acids. Germline V gene sequence: CDR1 MGHRA, CDR2 YSYEKL. V was cut by 6 bases and J by 4 bases, with 19 bases left in between.

The V call is TRBV20-1, the J call TRBJ1-1; 7 bases line up with TRBD1. The CDR3 is made up of 12 amino acids. The germline V gene has CDR1 DFQATT and CDR2 SNEGSKA (reference sequence). The CDR3 is CSGQDGSTEAFF. CDR3 sequence (DNA): TGCTCAGGACAGGATGGGAGCACTGAAGCTTTCTTT.

Many counts were recorded for this clonotype. V and J are TRBV20-1 and TRBJ2-7, with 10 bases that match TRBD2. With V trimmed by 6 bases and J by 2 bases, 10 bases remained unmatched. The CDR3 totals 15 residues. Germline V gene lookup returns CDR1 DFQATT and CDR2 SNEGSKA (reference sequence). CDR3 nucleotides: TGCAGTGCACCCACCCCCAGCGGGGGGGCCTACGAGCAGTACTTC. It translates to CSAPTPSGGAYEQYF.

This clonotype has at least ten counts. The chain uses TRBV24-1 and TRBJ2-5; D perhaps matches TRBD1 (6 bases). Trimming stripped 5 bases from V and 1 base from J, with 16 bases between. Germline V gene sequence: CDR1 KGHDR, CDR2 SFDVKD. The CDR3 contains 16 residues. The CDR3 region is CATSGPGHGLQETQYF. The CDR3 DNA reads as TGTGCCACCAGTGGGCCGGGACACGGACTCCAAGAGACCCAGTACTTC.

This clonotype was observed many times. This chain uses TRBV5-5 with TRBJ1-4, with D tentatively TRBD1 (6 bases). From germline, CDR1 is SGHKS and CDR2 YYEKEE (reference sequence). The V end lost 4 bases, the J end lost 8 bases, and 12 bases lay between the germline ends. This CDR3 spans 13 amino acids. The CDR3 here is CASSRQGSEKLFF. CDR3 DNA: TGTGCCAGCAGCAGGCAGGGGAGCGAAAAACTGTTTTTT. The complete variable domain, with remaining parts taken from reference TRBV5-5 and TRBJ1-4, reads DAGVTQSPTHLIKTRGQQVTLRCSPISGHKSVSWYQQVLGQGPQFIFQYYEKEERGRGNFPDRFSARQFPNYSSELNVNALLLGDSALYLCASSRQGSEKLFFGSGTQLSVL.

In this sample, this clonotype turned up a few times. V gene TRBV2 combines with J gene TRBJ2-5; possibly TRBD1 or TRBD2 for D (5 bases each). Looked up from germline, CDR1 is SNHLY and CDR2 is FYNNEI. The V gene lost 5 bases and the J gene lost 4 bases, with 23 bases spanning the gap. The CDR3 is 17 amino acids. The CDR3 DNA follows: TGTGCCAGCAGTAAACCGGCCGGGCGGTCAGGGACAGAGACCCAGTACTTC. It encodes CASSKPAGRSGTETQYF. The complete variable domain, with remaining parts taken from reference TRBV2 and TRBJ2-5, reads EPEVTQTPSHQVTQMGQEVILRCVPISNHLYFYWYRQILGQKVEFLVSFYNNEISEKSEIFDDQFSVERPDGSNFTLKIRSTKLEDSAMYFCASSKPAGRSGTETQYFGPGTRLLVL.

This sequence joins TRBV6-1 and TRBJ1-5; perhaps TRBD1 as D (5 bases). The germline gives CDR1 MNHNS, CDR2 SASEGT. The V gene lost 2 bases and the J gene lost 9 bases, with 11 bases spanning the gap. The CDR3 totals 13 residues. DNA for the CDR3: TGTGCCAGCAGTGAAAAACCGGGGACGCCCCAGCATTTT. Translated: CASSEKPGTPQHF.

This chain uses TRBV15 with TRBJ2-7; D may be TRBD1 or TRBD2 (6 bases each). This CDR3 is 13 amino acids long. Per germline, CDR1 LNHNV and CDR2 YYDKDF (reference sequence). With 0 bases removed from V and 7 bases from J, the gap between germline ends came to 10 bases. CDR3 DNA: TGTGCCACCAGCAGAGATTTAGGGGGGGAGCAGTACTTC. Protein sequence: CATSRDLGGEQYF.

This clonotype has only a few counts. V and J are TRBV15 and TRBJ2-5, with D perhaps TRBD1 or TRBD2 (6 bases each). CDR3 length equals 14 residues. Trimming removed 0 bases at V and 4 bases at J, with 9 bases between. In germline, CDR1 is LNHNV, CDR2 YYDKDF (reference sequence). CDR3 loop: CATSREGGPETQYF. For the CDR3, the DNA is TGTGCCACCAGCAGAGAAGGGGGGCCAGAGACCCAGTACTTC.

This clonotype has a handful of counts. This chain joins TRBV9 and TRBJ2-3; a weak D match, TRBD1 (6 bases). This CDR3 is 17 amino acids long. The germline V gene has CDR1 SGDLS and CDR2 YYNGEE. V gave up 2 bases and J gave up 2 bases, with 18 bases separating them. This chain's CDR3 is CASSVTGKLLATDTQYF. CDR3 DNA: TGTGCCAGCAGCGTTACAGGGAAACTGCTCGCCACAGATACGCAGTATTTT.

The table lists this clonotype with many counts. CDR3: CASRGPGGSVEAFF. The CDR3 coding sequence is TGCGCCAGCAGGGGGCCTGGGGGCTCGGTTGAAGCTTTCTTT. The J gene is TRBJ1-1, the V gene TRBV5-1, with a possible D match to TRBD1 (6 bases). The length of the CDR3 is 14 residues. Trimming took 5 bases from V and 7 from J, leaving 18 bases between them. The germline V gene encodes CDR1 SGHRS and CDR2 YFSETQ. Full variable domain (outside the CDR3, taken from reference TRBV5-1 and TRBJ1-1): KAGVTQTPRYLIKTRGQQVTLSCSPISGHRSVSWYQQTPGQGLQFLFEYFSETQRNKGNFPGRFSGRQFSNSRSEMNVSTLELGDSALYLCASRGPGGSVEAFFGQGTRLTVV.

This clonotype was seen more than once but under ten times. The CDR3, as DNA: TGTGCCAGCAGCCGTCGGGATCAGCCCCAGCATTTT. It specifies CASSRRDQPQHF. The rearrangement links TRBV3-1 to TRBJ1-5; D gene unclear. The V gene lost 4 bases and the J gene lost 5 bases, with 6 bases spanning the gap. Germline CDR1 and CDR2: LGHDT and YNNKEL (reference sequence). This CDR3 is built from 12 residues.

This clonotype was counted a few times. The gene calls are TRBV7-2 and TRBJ1-5; 11 nucleotides align to TRBD1. The CDR3 extends over 14 amino acids. V trimming: 3 bases; J trimming: 5 bases; junction bases outside the gene matches: 0. Germline assignment: CDR1 SGHTA and CDR2 FQGNSA. The chain's CDR3 is CASSLDRGHQPQHF. CDR3 in DNA: TGTGCCAGCAGCTTGGACAGGGGGCATCAGCCCCAGCATTTT.

This clonotype was counted ten times or more. The genes are TRBV4-3 and TRBJ1-2; D may be TRBD1 (6 bases). Germline lookup yields CDR1 LGHNA and CDR2 YSLEER. V was shortened by 1 base and J by 7 bases, with 13 bases between the two germline ends. The CDR3 is 14 amino acids. The CDR3 nucleotides are TGCGCCAGCAGCCAAGCTGGGGGGGCCCGTGGCTACACCTTC. Its protein is CASSQAGGARGYTF.

This clonotype was seen at least ten times. The chain employs TRBV6-2 or TRBV6-3 and TRBJ2-7; 7 nucleotides match TRBD2. The J segment lost 5 bases and the V segment lost 6 bases, leaving 19 bases of the junction unmatched. This CDR3 is built from 17 residues. The germline gives CDR1 MNHEY, CDR2 SVGEGT. CDR3 in amino acids: CASSSWGSGLRGDEQYF. CDR3 bases: TGTGCCAGCAGCTCGTGGGGTAGCGGGCTCCGGGGAGACGAGCAGTACTTC.